This T cell receptor beta chain was sequenced in a study of blood T cells in healthy people across ages. V was cut by 3 bases and J by 4 bases, with 10 bases left in between. The germline V gene encodes CDR1 SGHVS and CDR2 FQNEAQ. The CDR3 has 13 residues. With a J-beta primer mix and a sample-barcoded 5' primer, a second PCR ran about 7 to 12 cycles. From the 5' RACE reads, TCRdb called clonotypes with MiXCR, one entry per CDR3 protein. The sample includes fewer than 1,200,000 distinct CDR3 sequences, roughly a quarter of them seen just once. Overall study results and limits: Possibly, changes in expanded clonotypes were confounded because donor CMV status was unknown. Greater diversity and more naive CD4+ cells were seen in long-lived donors than in aged donors.

Regarding this clonotype: The antigen is undetermined.

The sample also formed part of further work on T cells of mothers and their children.

Sequencing was performed on blood. The rearrangement uses TRBV7-8 and TRBJ2-7; D not certain. The sequence derives from a girl aged 2-10 years in good health. The CDR3 nucleotides read TGTGCCAGCAGCTTTCCAAGGGCATACGAGCAGTACTTC. Residues: CASSFPRAYEQYF.